This T cell receptor (beta chain) was found in a study of Graves' ophthalmopathy and Graves' hyperthyroidism. Overall study context: Stable hyperthyroid donors showed no ophthalmopathy during 18 months follow-up.

In germline, CDR1 is ENHRY, CDR2 SYGVKD. The V end lost 3 bases, the J end lost 7 bases, and 10 bases lay between the germline ends. CDR3 length: 13 residues. The authors amplified TCR beta CDR3 regions from RNA transcripts. Second-round multiplex PCR came after first-round RT-PCR with HTBI primers. TCRdb called the multiplex PCR reads again in MiXCR, with one record for every CDR3 protein. The sample holds 500,000 to 700,000 distinct CDR3 sequences, roughly 40% seen once. Patients in the hyperthyroidism group, adults aged 18 to 65, were newly diagnosed, under 2 months' duration. Sequenced material: peripheral blood or thyroid tissue (not recorded which). The chain joins TRBV10-3 to TRBJ1-3; D is ambiguous. The TCR sequence derives from an adult man with Graves' hyperthyroidism. Here the CDR3 DNA reads TGTGCCATCAGTGACATCCAGGAGAACACCATATATTTT. Translation: CAISDIQENTIYF.